This entry features one T cell receptor (beta chain) sequence. The data were obtained in a study of monozygotic twins with inflammatory bowel disease. Germline lookup yields CDR1 KGHSH and CDR2 LQKENI. CDR3 length: 16 amino acids. With the 5' RACE reads reprocessed, TCRdb shows one record per CDR3 protein and no DNA. The sample has tens of thousands of distinct CDR3 sequences; the top ten hold 5% to 6%. This clonotype was obtained from a human donor with ulcerative colitis or Crohn's disease, or a healthy co-twin of an affected twin (not recorded which). This chain uses TRBV18 with TRBJ2-1. The sequenced material came from blood. CDR3 region: CASSPPAGLGYNEQFF. The full variable domain, its missing parts supplied by reference TRBV18 and TRBJ2-1, is NAGVMQNPRHLVRRRGQEARLRCSPMKGHSHVYWYRQLPEEGLKFMVYLQKENIIDESGMPKERFSAEFPKEGPSILRIQQVVRGDSAAYFCASSPPAGLGYNEQFFGPGTRLTVL.